A selection of T cell receptor beta chains follows, all from one sample in a study of T cells after yellow fever vaccination. From the 5' RACE reads, TCRdb called clonotypes with MiXCR, one entry per CDR3 protein. This table holds around 100,000 distinct CDR3 sequences, around 8.6% found once. The starting material was CD8+ T cells sorted from PBMCs, obtained 45 days after the yellow fever booster vaccination. Source of these receptors: a man aged 25-45 years who received the YFV17D yellow fever vaccine. Both conserved end residues are trimmed from each CDR3.

V gene: TRBV7-9
CDR3 length: 12
CDR3 protein: ASSLDEYGEKLF

V gene: TRBV9
CDR3 length: 13
CDR3 protein: ASNTWGTSYNEQF

V gene: TRBV29-1
CDR3 length: 10
CDR3 protein: SVNPRGDEQY

V gene: TRBV3-1
CDR3 length: 10
CDR3 protein: ASSLRADTQY

V gene: TRBV5-1
CDR3 length: 13
CDR3 protein: ASSSGLAGSYEQY

V gene: TRBV15
CDR3 length: 12
CDR3 protein: ATSRIGTSYEQY

V gene: TRBV6-5
CDR3 length: 12
CDR3 protein: ASSYSGVYYGYT

V gene: TRBV7-9
CDR3 length: 10
CDR3 protein: ASSLEIETQY

V gene: TRBV11-2
CDR3 length: 16
CDR3 protein: ASSLGAVGLAGSDTQY

V gene: TRBV7-6
CDR3 length: 12
CDR3 protein: ASSPSRVTETQY

V gene: TRBV27
CDR3 length: 12
CDR3 protein: ASSSPGGQETQY

V gene: TRBV30
CDR3 length: 12
CDR3 protein: AFERSGSTDTQY

V gene: TRBV29-1
CDR3 length: 11
CDR3 protein: SVVTARGREQY

V gene: TRBV10-3
CDR3 length: 12
CDR3 protein: AIGGLDSNQPQH

V gene: TRBV12-5
CDR3 length: 12
CDR3 protein: ASGAPGLATEQF

V gene: TRBV12-3/TRBV12-4
CDR3 length: 16
CDR3 protein: ASSFIVGREGGYNEQF

V gene: TRBV20-1
CDR3 length: 8
CDR3 protein: SAGGYEQY

V gene: TRBV9
CDR3 length: 14
CDR3 protein: ASSASLAGGYNEQF

V gene: TRBV12-3/TRBV12-4
CDR3 length: 17
CDR3 protein: ASSLEGGGLADIYNEQF

V gene: TRBV12-3/TRBV12-4
CDR3 length: 15
CDR3 protein: ASSPGMDHPAWYEQY

V gene: TRBV28
CDR3 length: 11
CDR3 protein: ASSFRVENEQF

V gene: TRBV11-1
CDR3 length: 16
CDR3 protein: ASSPRLAGGPLADTQY

V gene: TRBV10-3
CDR3 length: 16
CDR3 protein: AISGFGAGVNGGNEQY

V gene: TRBV29-1
CDR3 length: 16
CDR3 protein: SVGVMEVGNLAKNIQY

V gene: TRBV9
CDR3 length: 12
CDR3 protein: ASSPFEGIQPQH

V gene: TRBV7-2
CDR3 length: 13
CDR3 protein: ASSFFGSTGDEQY

V gene: TRBV7-9
CDR3 length: 12
CDR3 protein: ASSSTGHQETQY

V gene: TRBV7-9
CDR3 length: 14
CDR3 protein: ASSPYGAGVPDTQY

V gene: TRBV29-1
CDR3 length: 10
CDR3 protein: SVKWETEKLF

V gene: TRBV6-5
CDR3 length: 14
CDR3 protein: ASSYYPSGSTDTQY

V gene: TRBV5-5
CDR3 length: 13
CDR3 protein: ASSFGTGKGWEQY

V gene: TRBV12-3/TRBV12-4
CDR3 length: 13
CDR3 protein: ASSSLAGGTDTQY

V gene: TRBV7-2
CDR3 length: 13
CDR3 protein: ASSLTDSSTDTQY

V gene: TRBV30
CDR3 length: 13
CDR3 protein: ASLSARGSNQPQH

V gene: TRBV6-5
CDR3 length: 16
CDR3 protein: ASSYSASGTLGAETQY

V gene: TRBV24-1
CDR3 length: 13
CDR3 protein: ATSDLRGEYNEQF

V gene: TRBV18
CDR3 length: 14
CDR3 protein: ASSPREEAYNQPQH

V gene: TRBV5-1
CDR3 length: 16
CDR3 protein: ASSSHITGTSGYNEQF

V gene: TRBV7-9
CDR3 length: 12
CDR3 protein: ASGNTGYRDTQY

V gene: TRBV7-2
CDR3 length: 15
CDR3 protein: ASSPPAQGPKTGELF

V gene: TRBV29-1
CDR3 length: 12
CDR3 protein: SVSTSGSRYEQF

V gene: TRBV7-8
CDR3 length: 14
CDR3 protein: ASSLYGRLGTGELF

V gene: TRBV28
CDR3 length: 16
CDR3 protein: ASSLLGLSTGPTGELF

V gene: TRBV2
CDR3 length: 10
CDR3 protein: ASSNVDGELF

V gene: TRBV7-2
CDR3 length: 13
CDR3 protein: ASSIGEGNTDGYT

V gene: TRBV9
CDR3 length: 13
CDR3 protein: ASSVSGTSSDTQY